This T cell receptor beta chain was obtained from a study of cytomegalovirus exposure and HLA in healthy donors. Points from the study as a whole: The study found most TCR sequences rare, yet found some public TCRs in many donors. Listed as cytomegalovirus-associated were over 150 TCR beta chains. Under in vitro conditions, a few CMV-associated chains were confirmed as specific for CMV antigens.

To note about this clone: Its target is not known.

TCRdb's table, derived via immunoSEQ multiplex PCR, lists solely in-frame clones and lacks some. The sample yields more than 90,000 clones, approximately 90% seen once. Trimming left V 6 bases short and J 5 bases short, with 20 bases between. Germline V gene sequence: CDR1 SNHLY, CDR2 FYNNEI. The CDR3 consists of 16 residues. The receptor was derived from a man between 18 and 29 years old in good health and CMV-seronegative. Sequencing was carried out using PBMCs. V is TRBV2 and J is TRBJ2-1; TRBD2 might be the D (5 bases). CDR3 loop: CASSDVDWTGDNEQFF. CDR3 sequence (DNA): TGTGCCAGCAGCGATGTGGACTGGACTGGCGACAATGAGCAGTTCTTC. Full variable domain (rest looked up from reference TRBV2 and TRBJ2-1): EPEVTQTPSHQVTQMGQEVILRCVPISNHLYFYWYRQILGQKVEFLVSFYNNEISEKSEIFDDQFSVERPDGSNFTLKIRSTKLEDSAMYFCASSDVDWTGDNEQFFGPGTRLTVL.